This TCR beta chain stems from a study of cytomegalovirus exposure and HLA in healthy donors. The PCR had 60 Vbeta and 13 Jbeta primers. Data came from immunoSEQ multiplex PCR; TCRdb stores just in-frame clones and leaves some out. Here the sample spans 150,000 to 200,000 clones, about 77% being singletons. There are 14 residues in the CDR3. Germline assignment: CDR1 SGHDT and CDR2 YYEEEE. With V trimmed by 4 bases and J by 6 bases, 3 bases remained unmatched. The TCR was taken from a woman in her 30s in good health and CMV-seropositive. Input material: PBMCs. The chain joins TRBV5-6 to TRBJ2-7; the match to TRBD2 covers 14 bases. The CDR3 bases are TGTGCCAGCAGCACCGGGACTAGCGGGAGCGAGCAGTACTTC. This codes for CASSTGTSGSEQYF.